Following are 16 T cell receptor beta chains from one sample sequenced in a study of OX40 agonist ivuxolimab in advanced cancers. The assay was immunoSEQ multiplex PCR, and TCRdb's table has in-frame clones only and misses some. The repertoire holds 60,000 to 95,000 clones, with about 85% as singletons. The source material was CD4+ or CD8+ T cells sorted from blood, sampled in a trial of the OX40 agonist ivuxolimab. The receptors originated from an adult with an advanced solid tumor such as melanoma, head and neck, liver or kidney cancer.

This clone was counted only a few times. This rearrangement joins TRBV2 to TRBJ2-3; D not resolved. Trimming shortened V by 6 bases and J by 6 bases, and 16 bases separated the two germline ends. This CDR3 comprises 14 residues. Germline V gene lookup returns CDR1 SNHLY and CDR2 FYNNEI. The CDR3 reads CASRRTLQSDTQYF. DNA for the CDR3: TGTGCCAGCAGGAGAACCCTCCAATCGGATACGCAGTATTTT.

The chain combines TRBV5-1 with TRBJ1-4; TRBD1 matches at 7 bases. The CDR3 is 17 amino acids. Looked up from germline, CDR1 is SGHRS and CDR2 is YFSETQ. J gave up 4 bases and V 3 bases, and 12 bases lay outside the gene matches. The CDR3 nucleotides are TGCGCCAGCAGCTCGGGGGGGCCGGGACAGAGTAATGAAAAACTGTTTTTT. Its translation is CASSSGGPGQSNEKLFF.

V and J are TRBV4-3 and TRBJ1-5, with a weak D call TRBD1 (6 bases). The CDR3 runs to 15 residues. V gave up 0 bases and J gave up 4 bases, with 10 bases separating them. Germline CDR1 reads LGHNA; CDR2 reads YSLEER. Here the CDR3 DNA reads TGCGCCAGCAGCCAAGATGATCAGGGGAATCAGCCCCAGCATTTT. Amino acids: CASSQDDQGNQPQHF.

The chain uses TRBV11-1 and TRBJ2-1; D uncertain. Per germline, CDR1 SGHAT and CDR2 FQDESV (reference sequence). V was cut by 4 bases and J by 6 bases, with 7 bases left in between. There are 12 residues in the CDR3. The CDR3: CASSSSGNEQFF. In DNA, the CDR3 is TGTGCCAGCAGCTCCTCTGGCAATGAGCAGTTCTTC.

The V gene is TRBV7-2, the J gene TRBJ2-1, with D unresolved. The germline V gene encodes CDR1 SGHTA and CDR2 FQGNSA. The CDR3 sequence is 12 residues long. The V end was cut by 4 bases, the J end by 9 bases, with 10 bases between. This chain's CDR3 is CASSSYMGEQFF. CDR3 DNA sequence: TGTGCCAGCAGCTCGTACATGGGTGAGCAGTTCTTC. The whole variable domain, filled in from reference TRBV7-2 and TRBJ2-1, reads GAGVSQSPSNKVTEKGKDVELRCDPISGHTALYWYRQSLGQGLEFLIYFQGNSAPDKSGLPSDRFSAERTGGSVSTLTIQRTQQEDSAVYLCASSSYMGEQFFGPGTRLTVL.

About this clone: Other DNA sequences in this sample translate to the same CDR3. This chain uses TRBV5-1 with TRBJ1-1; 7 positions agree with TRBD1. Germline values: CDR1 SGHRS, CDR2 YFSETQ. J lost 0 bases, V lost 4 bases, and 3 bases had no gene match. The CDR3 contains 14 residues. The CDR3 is CASSGGQLNTEAFF. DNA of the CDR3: TGCGCCAGCAGCGGGGGACAGTTGAACACTGAAGCTTTCTTT.

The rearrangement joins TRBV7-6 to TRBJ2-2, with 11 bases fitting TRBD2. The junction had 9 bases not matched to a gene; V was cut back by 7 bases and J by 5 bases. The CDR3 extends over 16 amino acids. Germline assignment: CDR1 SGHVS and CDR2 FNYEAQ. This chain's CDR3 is CASTKTSGGVTGELFF. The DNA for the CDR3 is TGTGCCAGCACCAAAACTAGCGGGGGAGTTACCGGGGAGCTGTTTTTT.

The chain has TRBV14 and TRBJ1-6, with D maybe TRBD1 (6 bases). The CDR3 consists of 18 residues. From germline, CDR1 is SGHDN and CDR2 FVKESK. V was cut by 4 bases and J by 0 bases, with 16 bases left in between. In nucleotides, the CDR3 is TGTGCCAGCAGCCCCCGCGGGGGGCTTAGCTCCTATAATTCACCCCTCCACTTT. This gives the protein CASSPRGGLSSYNSPLHF.

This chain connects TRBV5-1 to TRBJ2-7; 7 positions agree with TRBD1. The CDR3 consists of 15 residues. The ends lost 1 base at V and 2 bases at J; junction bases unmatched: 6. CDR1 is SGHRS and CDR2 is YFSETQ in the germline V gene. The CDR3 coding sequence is TGCGCCAGCAGCTTGTCCTCTGGACAGGCCTACGAGCAGTACTTC. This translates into CASSLSSGQAYEQYF.

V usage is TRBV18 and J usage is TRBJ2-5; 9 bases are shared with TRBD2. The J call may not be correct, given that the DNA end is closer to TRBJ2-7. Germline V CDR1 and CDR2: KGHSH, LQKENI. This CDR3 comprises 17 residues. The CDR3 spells CASSPPALAGPSYEQYF. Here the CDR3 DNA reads TGTGCCAGCTCACCACCAGCTCTAGCGGGGCCCTCCTACGAGCAGTACTTC.

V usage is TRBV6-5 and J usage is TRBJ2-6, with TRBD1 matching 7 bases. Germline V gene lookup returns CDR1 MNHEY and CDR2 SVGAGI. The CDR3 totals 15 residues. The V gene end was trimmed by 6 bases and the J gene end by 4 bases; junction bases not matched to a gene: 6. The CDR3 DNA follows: TGTGCCAGCAGCCCGACAGGGTACGGGGCCAACGTCCTGACTTTC. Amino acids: CASSPTGYGANVLTF.

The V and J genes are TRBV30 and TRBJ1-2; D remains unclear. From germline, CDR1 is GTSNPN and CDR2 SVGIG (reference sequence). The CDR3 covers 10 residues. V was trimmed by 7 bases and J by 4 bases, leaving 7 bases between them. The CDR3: CASFGYGYTF. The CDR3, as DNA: TGTGCCTCCTTTGGCTATGGCTACACCTTC.

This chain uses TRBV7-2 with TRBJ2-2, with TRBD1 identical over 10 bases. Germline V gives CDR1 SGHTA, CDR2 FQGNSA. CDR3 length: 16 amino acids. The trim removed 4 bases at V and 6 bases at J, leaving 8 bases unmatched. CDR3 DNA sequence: TGTGCCAGCAGCTCCGGACAGGGGGGTATCTCCGGGGAGCTGTTTTTT. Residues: CASSSGQGGISGELFF.

The DNA of the CDR3 is TGTGCCAGCAGCTTGCCGCAGCGGCAAGAGACCCAGTACTTC. Translated, it gives CASSLPQRQETQYF. This sequence joins TRBV5-4 and TRBJ2-5, with D possibly matching TRBD2 (5 bases). Germline V gene lookup returns CDR1 SGHNT and CDR2 YYREEE (reference sequence). The CDR3 is 14 residues long. V lost 1 base to trimming and J lost 2 bases, with 9 bases between them.

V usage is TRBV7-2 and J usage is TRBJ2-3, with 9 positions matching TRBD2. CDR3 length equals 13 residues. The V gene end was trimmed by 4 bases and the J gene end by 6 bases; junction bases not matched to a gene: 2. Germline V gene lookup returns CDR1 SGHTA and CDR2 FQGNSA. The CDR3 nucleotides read TGTGCCAGCAGCTCCGGGACTAGCGATACGCAGTATTTT. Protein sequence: CASSSGTSDTQYF.

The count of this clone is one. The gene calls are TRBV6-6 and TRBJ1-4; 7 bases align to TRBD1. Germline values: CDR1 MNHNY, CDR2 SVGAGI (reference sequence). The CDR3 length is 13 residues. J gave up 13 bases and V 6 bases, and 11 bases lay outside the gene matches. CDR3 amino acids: CASRPSTGLRLFF. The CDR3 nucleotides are TGTGCCAGCAGACCCTCGACAGGGTTGAGACTGTTTTTT.